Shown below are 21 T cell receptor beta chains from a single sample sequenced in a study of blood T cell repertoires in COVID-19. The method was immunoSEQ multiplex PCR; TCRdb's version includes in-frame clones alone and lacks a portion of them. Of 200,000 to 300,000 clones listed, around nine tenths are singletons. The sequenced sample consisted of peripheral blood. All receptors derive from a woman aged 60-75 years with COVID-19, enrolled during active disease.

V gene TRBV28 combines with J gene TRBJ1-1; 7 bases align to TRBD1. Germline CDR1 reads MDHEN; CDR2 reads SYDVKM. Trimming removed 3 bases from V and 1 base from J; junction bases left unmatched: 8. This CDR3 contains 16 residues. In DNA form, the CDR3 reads TGTGCCAGCAGTTTCCGCCGGGACAGTTGGAACACTGAAGCTTTCTTT. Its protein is CASSFRRDSWNTEAFF.

In DNA, the CDR3 is TGTGCCAGCAGCTTGAGCGCCCAGACAGATACGCAGTATTTT. It translates to CASSLSAQTDTQYF. The V call is TRBV5-4, the J call TRBJ2-3, with unresolved D. This CDR3 is built from 14 residues. Germline assignment: CDR1 SGHNT and CDR2 YYREEE (reference sequence). V lost 1 base and J 3 bases, leaving 9 bases between the germline ends.

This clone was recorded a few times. CDR3 sequence reads: CASSLRTSGTHNEQFF. The CDR3 region has the DNA TGCGCCAGCAGCCTCCGGACTAGCGGGACCCACAATGAGCAGTTCTTC. The chain uses TRBV4-1 and TRBJ2-1; TRBD2 agrees at 12 bases. The J segment lost 5 bases and the V segment lost 4 bases, leaving 6 bases of the junction unmatched. This CDR3 spans 16 amino acids. The V gene's germline CDR1 is MGHRA and CDR2 YSYEKL.

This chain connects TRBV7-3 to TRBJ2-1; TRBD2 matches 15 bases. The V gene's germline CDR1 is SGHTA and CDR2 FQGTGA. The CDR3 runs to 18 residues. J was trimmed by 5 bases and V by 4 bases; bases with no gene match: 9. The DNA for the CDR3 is TGTGCCAGCAGCTCAGCCCCGGGACTAGCGGGAGGAAACAATGAGCAGTTCTTC. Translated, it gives CASSSAPGLAGGNNEQFF. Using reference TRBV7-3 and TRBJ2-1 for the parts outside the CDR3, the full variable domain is GAGVSQTPSNKVTEKGKYVELRCDPISGHTALYWYRQSLGQGPEFLIYFQGTGAADDSGLPNDRFFAVRPEGSVSTLKIQRTERGDSAVYLCASSSAPGLAGGNNEQFFGPGTRLTVL.

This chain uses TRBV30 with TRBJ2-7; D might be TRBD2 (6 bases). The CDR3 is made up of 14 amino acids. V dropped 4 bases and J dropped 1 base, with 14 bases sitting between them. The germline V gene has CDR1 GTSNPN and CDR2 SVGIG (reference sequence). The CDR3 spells CAWTLGGASYEQYF. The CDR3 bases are TGTGCCTGGACCCTCGGGGGAGCTTCCTACGAGCAGTACTTC.

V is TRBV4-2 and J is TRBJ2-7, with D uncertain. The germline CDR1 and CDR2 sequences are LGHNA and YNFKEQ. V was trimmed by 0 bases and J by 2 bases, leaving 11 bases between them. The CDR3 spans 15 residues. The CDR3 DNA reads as TGTGCCAGCAGCCAAGATCTCAGGCTTCCCTACGAGCAGTACTTC. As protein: CASSQDLRLPYEQYF.

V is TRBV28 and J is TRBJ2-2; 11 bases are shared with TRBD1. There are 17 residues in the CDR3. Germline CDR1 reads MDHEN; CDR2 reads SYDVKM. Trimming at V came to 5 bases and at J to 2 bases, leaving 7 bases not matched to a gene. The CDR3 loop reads CASSTRTGGLNTGELFF. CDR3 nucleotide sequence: TGTGCCAGCAGTACCCGGACAGGGGGCCTAAACACCGGGGAGCTGTTTTTT.

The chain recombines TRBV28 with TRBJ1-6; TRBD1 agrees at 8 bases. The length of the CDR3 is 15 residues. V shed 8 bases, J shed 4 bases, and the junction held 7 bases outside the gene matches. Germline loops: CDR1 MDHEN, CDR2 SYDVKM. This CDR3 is CASCPGTGYNSPLHF. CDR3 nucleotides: TGTGCCAGCTGCCCCGGGACAGGATATAATTCACCCCTCCACTTT.

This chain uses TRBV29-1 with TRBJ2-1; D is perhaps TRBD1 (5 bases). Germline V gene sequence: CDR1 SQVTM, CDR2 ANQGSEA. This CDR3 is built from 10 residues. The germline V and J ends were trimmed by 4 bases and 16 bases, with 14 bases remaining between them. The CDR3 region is CSVVATGPFF. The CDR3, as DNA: TGCAGCGTTGTAGCTACAGGCCCCTTCTTC.

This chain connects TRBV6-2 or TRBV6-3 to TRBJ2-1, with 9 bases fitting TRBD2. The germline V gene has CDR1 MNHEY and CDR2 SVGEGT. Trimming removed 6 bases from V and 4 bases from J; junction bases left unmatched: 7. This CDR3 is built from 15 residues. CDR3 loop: CASSRGLAFYNEQFF. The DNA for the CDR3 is TGTGCCAGCAGCCGGGGACTAGCCTTTTACAATGAGCAGTTCTTC.

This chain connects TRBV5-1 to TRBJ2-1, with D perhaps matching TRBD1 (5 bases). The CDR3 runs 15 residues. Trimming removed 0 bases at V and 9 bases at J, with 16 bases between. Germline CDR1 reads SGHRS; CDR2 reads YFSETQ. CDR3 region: CASSLGLGRQGEQFF. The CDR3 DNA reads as TGCGCCAGCAGCTTGGGGCTAGGGCGGCAGGGTGAGCAGTTCTTC.

In nucleotides, the CDR3 is TGTGCCAGCAGAGACAGTAACACTGAAGCTTTCTTT. Translated, it gives CASRDSNTEAFF. This chain links TRBV6-5 with TRBJ1-1; the D gene is possibly TRBD1 (5 bases). Trimming removed 6 bases from V and 2 bases from J, with 7 bases in between. This CDR3 has 12 residues. Germline V gene data show CDR1 as MNHEY and CDR2 as SVGAGI.

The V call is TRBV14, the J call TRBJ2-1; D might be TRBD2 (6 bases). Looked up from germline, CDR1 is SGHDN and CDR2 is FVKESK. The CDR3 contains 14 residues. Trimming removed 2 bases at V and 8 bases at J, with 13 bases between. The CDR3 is CASSQIKGRYEQFF. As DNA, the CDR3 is TGTGCCAGCAGCCAAATCAAGGGGAGGTATGAGCAGTTCTTC.

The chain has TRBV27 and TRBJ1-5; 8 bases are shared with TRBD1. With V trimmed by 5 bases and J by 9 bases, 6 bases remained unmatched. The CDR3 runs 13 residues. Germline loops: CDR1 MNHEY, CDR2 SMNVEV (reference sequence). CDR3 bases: TGTGCCAGCAGTCGACGGGACAGGCCGCCCCAGCATTTT. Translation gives CASSRRDRPPQHF.

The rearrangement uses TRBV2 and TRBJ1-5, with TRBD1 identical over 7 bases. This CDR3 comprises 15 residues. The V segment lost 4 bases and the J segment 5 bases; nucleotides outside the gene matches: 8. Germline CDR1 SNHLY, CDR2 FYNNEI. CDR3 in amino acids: CASSAPGGIHQPQHF. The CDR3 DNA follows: TGTGCCAGCAGTGCCCCAGGGGGGATTCATCAGCCCCAGCATTTT.

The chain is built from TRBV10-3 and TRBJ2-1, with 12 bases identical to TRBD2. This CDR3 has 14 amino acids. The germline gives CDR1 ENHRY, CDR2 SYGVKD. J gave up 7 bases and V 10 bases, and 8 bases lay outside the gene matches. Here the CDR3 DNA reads TGTGCCACGGCCCTAGCGGGAGGGGTGAATGAGCAGTTCTTC. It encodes CATALAGGVNEQFF.

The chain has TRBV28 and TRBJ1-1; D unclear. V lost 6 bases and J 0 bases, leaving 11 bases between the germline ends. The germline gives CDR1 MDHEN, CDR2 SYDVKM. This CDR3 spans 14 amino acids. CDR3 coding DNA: TGTGCCAGCAGCTATTACAGAATGAACACTGAAGCTTTCTTT. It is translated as CASSYYRMNTEAFF.

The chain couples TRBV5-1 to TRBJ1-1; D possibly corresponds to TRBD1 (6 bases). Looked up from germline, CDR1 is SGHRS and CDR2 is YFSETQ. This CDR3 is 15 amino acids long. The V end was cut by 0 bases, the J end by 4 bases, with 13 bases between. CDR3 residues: CASSLVSGVGTEAFF. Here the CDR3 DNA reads TGCGCCAGCAGCTTGGTCTCAGGGGTGGGCACTGAAGCTTTCTTT.

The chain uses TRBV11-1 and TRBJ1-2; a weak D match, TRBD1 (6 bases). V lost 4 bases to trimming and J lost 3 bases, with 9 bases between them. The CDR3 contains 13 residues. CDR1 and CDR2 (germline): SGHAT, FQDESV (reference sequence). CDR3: CASSSQGYYGYTF. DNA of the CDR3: TGTGCCAGCAGCTCCCAGGGGTACTATGGCTACACCTTC.

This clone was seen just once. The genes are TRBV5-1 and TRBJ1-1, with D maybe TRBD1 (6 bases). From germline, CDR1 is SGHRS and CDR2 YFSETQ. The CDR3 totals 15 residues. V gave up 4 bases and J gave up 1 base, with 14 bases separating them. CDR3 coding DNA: TGCGCCAGCAGCGAATTGACAGGCGCGAACACTGAAGCTTTCTTT. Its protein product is CASSELTGANTEAFF.

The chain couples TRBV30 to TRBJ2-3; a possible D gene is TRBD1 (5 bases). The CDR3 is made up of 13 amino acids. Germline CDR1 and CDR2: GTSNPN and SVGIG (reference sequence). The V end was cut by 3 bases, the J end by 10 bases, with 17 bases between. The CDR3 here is CAWRAETGWAQYF. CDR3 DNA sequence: TGTGCCTGGAGAGCTGAAACAGGCTGGGCGCAGTATTTT. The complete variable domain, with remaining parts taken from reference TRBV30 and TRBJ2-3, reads SQTIHQWPATLVQPVGSPLSLECTVEGTSNPNLYWYRQAAGRGLQLLFYSVGIGQISSEVPQNLSASRPQDRQFILSSKKLLLSDSGFYLCAWRAETGWAQYFGPGTRLTVL.